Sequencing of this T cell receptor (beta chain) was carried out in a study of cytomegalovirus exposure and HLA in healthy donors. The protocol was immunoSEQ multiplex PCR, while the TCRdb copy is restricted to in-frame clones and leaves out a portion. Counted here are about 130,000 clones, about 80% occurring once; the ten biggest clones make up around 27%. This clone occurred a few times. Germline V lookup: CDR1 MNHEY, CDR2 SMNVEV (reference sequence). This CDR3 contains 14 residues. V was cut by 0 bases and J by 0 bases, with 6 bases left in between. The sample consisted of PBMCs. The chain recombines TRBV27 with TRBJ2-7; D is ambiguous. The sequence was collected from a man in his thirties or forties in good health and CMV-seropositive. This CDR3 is CASSLSYSSYEQYF. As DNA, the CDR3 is TGTGCCAGCAGTTTATCGTATAGCTCCTACGAGCAGTACTTC.